The T cell receptor beta chain described here comes from a study of blood T cells in healthy people across ages. The table lists this clonotype with a count of one. It was with a sample-barcoded 5' primer and a J-beta primer mix that a second PCR of roughly 6 to 12 cycles was run. TCRdb analysed the 5' RACE reads with MiXCR anew, one entry per CDR3 protein. The data show hundreds of thousands of distinct CDR3 sequences, around 41% seen once. The receptor comes from a man older than 75 in good health. Sequenced input: blood.

In DNA form, the CDR3 reads TGTGCCAGCAGTGGCAGGACAGGGGCAATCTACGAGCAGTACTTC. It codes for CASSGRTGAIYEQYF. The chain is built from TRBV2 and TRBJ2-7; TRBD1 matches 9 bases. The CDR3 has 15 amino acids. The junction had 7 bases not matched to a gene; V was cut back by 4 bases and J by 3 bases. Per the germline V gene, CDR1 is SNHLY and CDR2 is FYNNEI.